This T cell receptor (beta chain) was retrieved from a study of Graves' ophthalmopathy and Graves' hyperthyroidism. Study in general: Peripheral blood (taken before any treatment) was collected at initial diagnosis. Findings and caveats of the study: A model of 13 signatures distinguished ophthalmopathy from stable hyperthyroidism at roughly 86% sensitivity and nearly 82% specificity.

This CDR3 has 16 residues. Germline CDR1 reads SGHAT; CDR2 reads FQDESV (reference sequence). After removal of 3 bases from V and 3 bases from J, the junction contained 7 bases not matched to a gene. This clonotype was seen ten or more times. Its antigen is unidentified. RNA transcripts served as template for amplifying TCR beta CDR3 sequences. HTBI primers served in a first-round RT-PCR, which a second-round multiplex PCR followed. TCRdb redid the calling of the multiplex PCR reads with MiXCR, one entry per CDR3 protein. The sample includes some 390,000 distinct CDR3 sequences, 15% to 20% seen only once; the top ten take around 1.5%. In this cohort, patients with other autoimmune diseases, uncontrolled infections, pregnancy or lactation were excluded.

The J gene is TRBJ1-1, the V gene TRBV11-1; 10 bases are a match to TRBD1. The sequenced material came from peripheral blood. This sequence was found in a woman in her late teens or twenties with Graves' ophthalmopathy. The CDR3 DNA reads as TGTGCCAGCAGCTTTCGGGACAGGGGATTGTACACTGAAGCTTTCTTT. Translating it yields CASSFRDRGLYTEAFF.